The clone carrying this T cell receptor (beta chain) was found a few times. The library protocol tagged individual cDNA molecules with unique molecular identifiers. TCRdb reanalysed the 5' RACE reads using MiXCR and keeps one entry per CDR3 protein. The data show just over 95,000 distinct CDR3 sequences, roughly 9.6% seen once. This sample is drawn from a study of early T cells in non-severe SARS-CoV-2 infection. The CDR3 is made up of 10 amino acids. Germline V CDR1 and CDR2: SQVTM, ANQGSEA. V was shortened by 3 bases and J by 1 base, with 0 bases between the two germline ends. The specimen was whole blood, collected at baseline. This clonotype originated in an adult who was a healthcare worker with PCR-confirmed SARS-CoV-2 infection or an uninfected control (not recorded which). The V gene is TRBV29-1, the J gene TRBJ2-5; the D is unclear. The CDR3 DNA reads as TGCAGCGTTGACCAAGAGACCCAGTACTTC. It translates to CSVDQETQYF.